This section outlines one T cell receptor beta chain sequence together with its context. The record originates from a study of immune evolution from preneoplasia to lung adenocarcinoma. Only in-frame clones appear in the TCRdb table, and some are missing; sequencing was by immunoSEQ multiplex PCR. The sample has approximately 4,200 clones, roughly 79% seen once. The trim removed 6 bases at V and 5 bases at J, leaving 9 bases unmatched. Germline CDR1 is MNHEY and CDR2 is SVGAGI. The CDR3 is 14 residues long. The sequence came from a donor at least 70 years old with lung adenocarcinoma. Sequenced: FFPE adjacent normal lung tissue. V and J are TRBV6-5 and TRBJ1-2; the match to TRBD1 covers 7 bases. The CDR3 bases are TGTGCCAGCAGCCCGACCGGGACAGCATATGGCTACACCTTC. It is translated as CASSPTGTAYGYTF.